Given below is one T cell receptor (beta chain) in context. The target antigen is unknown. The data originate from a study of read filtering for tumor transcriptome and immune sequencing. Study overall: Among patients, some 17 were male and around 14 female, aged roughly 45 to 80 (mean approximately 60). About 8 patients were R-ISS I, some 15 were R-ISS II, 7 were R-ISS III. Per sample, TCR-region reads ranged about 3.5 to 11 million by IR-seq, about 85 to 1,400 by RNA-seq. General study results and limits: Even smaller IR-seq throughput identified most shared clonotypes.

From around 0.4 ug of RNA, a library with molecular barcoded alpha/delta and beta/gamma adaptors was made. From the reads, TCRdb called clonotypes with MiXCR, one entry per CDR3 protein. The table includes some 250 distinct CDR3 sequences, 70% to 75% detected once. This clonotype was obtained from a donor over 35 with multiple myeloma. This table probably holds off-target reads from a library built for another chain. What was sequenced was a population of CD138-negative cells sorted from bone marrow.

CDR3 bases: TGTGCCAGCAGCACCACAACGGGGGGCGGGGAGCTGTTTTTT. Translation gives CASSTTTGGGELFF. The chain links TRBV11-3 to TRBJ2-2; TRBD2 agrees at 7 bases. The CDR3 is made up of 14 amino acids. CDR1 SGHNT and CDR2 YENEEA come from the germline V gene. The ends lost 5 bases at V and 7 bases at J; junction bases unmatched: 7.